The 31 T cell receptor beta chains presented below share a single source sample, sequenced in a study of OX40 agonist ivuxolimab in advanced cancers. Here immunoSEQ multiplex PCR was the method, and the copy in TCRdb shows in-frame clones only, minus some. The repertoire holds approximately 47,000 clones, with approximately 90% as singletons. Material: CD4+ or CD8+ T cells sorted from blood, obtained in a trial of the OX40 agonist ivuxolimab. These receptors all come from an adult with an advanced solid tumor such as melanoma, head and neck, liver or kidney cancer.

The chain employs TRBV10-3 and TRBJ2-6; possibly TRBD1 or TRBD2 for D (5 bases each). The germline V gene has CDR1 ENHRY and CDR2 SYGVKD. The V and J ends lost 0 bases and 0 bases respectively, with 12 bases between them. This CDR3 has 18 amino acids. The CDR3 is CAISESARDASGANVLTF. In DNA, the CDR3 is TGTGCCATCAGTGAGTCGGCCAGGGACGCCTCTGGGGCCAACGTCCTGACTTTC.

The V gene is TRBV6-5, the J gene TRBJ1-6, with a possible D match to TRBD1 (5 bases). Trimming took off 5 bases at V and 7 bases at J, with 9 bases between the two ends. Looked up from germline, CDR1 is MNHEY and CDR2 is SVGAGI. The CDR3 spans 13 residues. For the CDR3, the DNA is TGTGCCAGCAGTGGGACGGGAAATTCACCCCTCCACTTT. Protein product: CASSGTGNSPLHF.

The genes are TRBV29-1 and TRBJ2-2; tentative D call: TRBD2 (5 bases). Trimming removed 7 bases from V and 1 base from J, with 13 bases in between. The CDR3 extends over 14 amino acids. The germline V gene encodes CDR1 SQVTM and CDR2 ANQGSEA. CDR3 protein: CSADRAGNTGELFF. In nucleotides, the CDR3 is TGCAGCGCAGATAGGGCGGGGAACACCGGGGAGCTGTTTTTT.

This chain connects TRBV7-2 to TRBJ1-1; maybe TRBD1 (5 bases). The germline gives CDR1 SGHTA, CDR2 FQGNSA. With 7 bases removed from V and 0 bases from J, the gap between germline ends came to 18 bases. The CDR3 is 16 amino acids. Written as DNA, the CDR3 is TGTGCCAGCACCCCAGGAGGGAGGGACGTGAACACTGAAGCTTTCTTT. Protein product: CASTPGGRDVNTEAFF.

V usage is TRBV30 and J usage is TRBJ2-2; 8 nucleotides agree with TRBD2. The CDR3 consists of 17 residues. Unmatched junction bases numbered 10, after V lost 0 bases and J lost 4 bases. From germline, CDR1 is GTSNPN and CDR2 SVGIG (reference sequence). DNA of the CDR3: TGTGCCTGGAGTGTTCCCACGGGGGGGGGTACCACCGGGGAGCTGTTTTTT. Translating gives CAWSVPTGGGTTGELFF.

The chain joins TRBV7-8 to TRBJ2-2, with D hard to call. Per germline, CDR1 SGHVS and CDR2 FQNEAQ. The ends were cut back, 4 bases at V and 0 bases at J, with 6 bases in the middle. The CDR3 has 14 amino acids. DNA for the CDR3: TGTGCCAGCAGCTCCCTCCCGAACACCGGGGAGCTGTTTTTT. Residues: CASSSLPNTGELFF.

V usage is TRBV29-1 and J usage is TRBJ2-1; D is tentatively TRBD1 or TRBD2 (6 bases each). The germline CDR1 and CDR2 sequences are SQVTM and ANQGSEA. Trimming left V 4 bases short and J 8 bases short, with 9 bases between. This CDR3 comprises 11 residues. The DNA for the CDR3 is TGCAGCGTTGTCGGGGGCGATGAGCAGTTCTTC. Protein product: CSVVGGDEQFF.

The CDR3 protein is CASSMATVNTEAFF. CDR3 bases: TGTGCCAGCAGTATGGCGACGGTGAACACTGAAGCTTTCTTT. This chain joins TRBV6-5 and TRBJ1-1; D not resolved. The V gene lost 5 bases and the J gene lost 0 bases, with 10 bases spanning the gap. This CDR3 has 14 amino acids. The germline V gene encodes CDR1 MNHEY and CDR2 SVGAGI.

The CDR3 DNA reads TGTGCCAGCAGTTTGGGACGGGGGGGAGAGGAAAAACTGTTTTTT. It is translated as CASSLGRGGEEKLFF. This chain joins TRBV28 and TRBJ1-4; TRBD1 might be the D (5 bases). Germline-derived CDR1 and CDR2 are MDHEN and SYDVKM. The CDR3 runs 15 residues. V lost 3 bases to trimming and J lost 8 bases, with 16 bases between them.

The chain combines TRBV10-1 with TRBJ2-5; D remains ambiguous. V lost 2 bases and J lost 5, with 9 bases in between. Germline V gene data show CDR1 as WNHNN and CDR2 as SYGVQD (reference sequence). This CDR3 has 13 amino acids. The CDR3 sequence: CASSEIVGETQYF. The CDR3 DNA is TGCGCCAGCAGTGAGATCGTTGGGGAGACCCAGTACTTC.

Here the CDR3 reads CASSALAGQGDTQYF. DNA of the CDR3: TGTGCCAGCAGTGCCCTAGCGGGCCAAGGAGATACGCAGTATTTT. This sequence joins TRBV6-4 and TRBJ2-3; 8 positions agree with TRBD2. CDR1 and CDR2 from the germline V gene are MRHNA and SNTAGT. This CDR3 has 15 amino acids. J was trimmed by 5 bases and V by 4 bases; bases with no gene match: 8.

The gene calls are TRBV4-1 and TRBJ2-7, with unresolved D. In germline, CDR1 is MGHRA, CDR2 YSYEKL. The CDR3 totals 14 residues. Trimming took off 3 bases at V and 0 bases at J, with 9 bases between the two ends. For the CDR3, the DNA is TGCGCCAGCAGCCAGGTATCGGGCTCCTACGAGCAGTACTTC. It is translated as CASSQVSGSYEQYF.

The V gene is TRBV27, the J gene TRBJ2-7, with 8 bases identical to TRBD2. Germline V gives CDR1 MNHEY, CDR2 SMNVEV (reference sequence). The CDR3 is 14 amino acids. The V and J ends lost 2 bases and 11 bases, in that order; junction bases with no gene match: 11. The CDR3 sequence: CASSLSSGEYREYF. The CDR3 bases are TGTGCCAGCAGTTTAAGTAGCGGGGAGTATAGGGAGTACTTC.

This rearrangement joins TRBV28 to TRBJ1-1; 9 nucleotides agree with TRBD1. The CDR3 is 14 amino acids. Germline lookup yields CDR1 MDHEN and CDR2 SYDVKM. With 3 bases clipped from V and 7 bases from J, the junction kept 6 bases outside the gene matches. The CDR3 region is CASSFARTGVEAFF. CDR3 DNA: TGTGCCAGCAGTTTCGCCCGGACAGGGGTTGAAGCTTTCTTT.

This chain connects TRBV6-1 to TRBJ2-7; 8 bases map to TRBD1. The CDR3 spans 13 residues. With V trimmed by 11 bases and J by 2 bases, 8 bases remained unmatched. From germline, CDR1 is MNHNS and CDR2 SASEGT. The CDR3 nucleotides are TGTGCCTACCGACAGGGGACGACCTACGAGCAGTACTTC. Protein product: CAYRQGTTYEQYF.

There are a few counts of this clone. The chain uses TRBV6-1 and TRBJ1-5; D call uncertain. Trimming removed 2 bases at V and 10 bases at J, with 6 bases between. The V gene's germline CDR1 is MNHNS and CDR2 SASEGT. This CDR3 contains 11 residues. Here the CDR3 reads CASSESVPQHF. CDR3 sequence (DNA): TGTGCCAGCAGTGAATCGGTACCCCAGCATTTT.

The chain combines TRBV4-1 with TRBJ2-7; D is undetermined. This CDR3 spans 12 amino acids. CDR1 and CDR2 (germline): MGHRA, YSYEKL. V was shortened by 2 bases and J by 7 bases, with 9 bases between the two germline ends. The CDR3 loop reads CASSQTDDEQYF. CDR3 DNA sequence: TGCGCCAGCAGCCAAACGGACGATGAGCAGTACTTC.

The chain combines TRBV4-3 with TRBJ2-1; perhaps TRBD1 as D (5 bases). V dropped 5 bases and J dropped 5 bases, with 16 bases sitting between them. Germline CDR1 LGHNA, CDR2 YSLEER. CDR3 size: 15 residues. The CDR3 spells CASSYQLQGNNEQFF. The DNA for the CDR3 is TGCGCCAGCAGCTATCAGTTGCAGGGAAACAATGAGCAGTTCTTC.

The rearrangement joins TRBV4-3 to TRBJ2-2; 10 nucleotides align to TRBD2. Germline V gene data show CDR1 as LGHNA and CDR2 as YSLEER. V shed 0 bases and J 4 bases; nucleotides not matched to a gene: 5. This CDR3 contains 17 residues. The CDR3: CASSQDMVAGGTGELFF. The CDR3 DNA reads TGCGCCAGCAGCCAAGATATGGTAGCGGGGGGCACCGGGGAGCTGTTTTTT.

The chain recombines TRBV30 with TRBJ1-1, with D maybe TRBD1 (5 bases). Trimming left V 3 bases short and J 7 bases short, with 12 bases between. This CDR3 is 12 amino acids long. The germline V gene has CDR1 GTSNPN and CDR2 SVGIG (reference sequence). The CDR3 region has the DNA TGTGCCTGGAGGGCAGGGATTATTGAAGCTTTCTTT. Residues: CAWRAGIIEAFF.

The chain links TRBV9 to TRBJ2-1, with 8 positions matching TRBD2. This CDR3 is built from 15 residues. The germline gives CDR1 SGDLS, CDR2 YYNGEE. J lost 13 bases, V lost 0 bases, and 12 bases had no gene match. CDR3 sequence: CASSVDRFDGGDQFF. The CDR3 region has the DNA TGTGCCAGCAGCGTAGATAGGTTTGACGGGGGGGACCAGTTCTTC.

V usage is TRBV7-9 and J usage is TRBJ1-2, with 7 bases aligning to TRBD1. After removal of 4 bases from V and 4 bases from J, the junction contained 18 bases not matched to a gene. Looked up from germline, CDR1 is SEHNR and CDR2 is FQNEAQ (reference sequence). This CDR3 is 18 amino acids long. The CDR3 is CASSSPRTGELLGYGYTF. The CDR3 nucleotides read TGTGCCAGCAGCTCTCCCAGGACAGGAGAATTGCTCGGCTATGGCTACACCTTC.

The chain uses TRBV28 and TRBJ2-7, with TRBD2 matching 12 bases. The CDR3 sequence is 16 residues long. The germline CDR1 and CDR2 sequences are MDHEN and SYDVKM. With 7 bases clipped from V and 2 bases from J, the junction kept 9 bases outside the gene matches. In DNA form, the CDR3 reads TGTGCCAGCACTACTCCTAGCGGGGGGGACACCTACGAGCAGTACTTC. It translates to CASTTPSGGDTYEQYF.

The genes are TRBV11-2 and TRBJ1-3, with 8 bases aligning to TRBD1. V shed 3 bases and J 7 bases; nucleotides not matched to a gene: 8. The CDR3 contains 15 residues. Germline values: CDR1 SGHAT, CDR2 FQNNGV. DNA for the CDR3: TGTGCCAGCAGCTTCCCGGGACAGGACGGGAACACCATATATTTT. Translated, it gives CASSFPGQDGNTIYF.

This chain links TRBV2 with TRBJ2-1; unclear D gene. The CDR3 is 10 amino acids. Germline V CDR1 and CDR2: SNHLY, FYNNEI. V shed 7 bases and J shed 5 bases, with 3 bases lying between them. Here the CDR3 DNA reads TGTGCCAGCATCCACAATGAGCAGTTCTTC. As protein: CASIHNEQFF. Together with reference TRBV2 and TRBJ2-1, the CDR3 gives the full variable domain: EPEVTQTPSHQVTQMGQEVILRCVPISNHLYFYWYRQILGQKVEFLVSFYNNEISEKSEIFDDQFSVERPDGSNFTLKIRSTKLEDSAMYFCASIHNEQFFGPGTRLTVL.

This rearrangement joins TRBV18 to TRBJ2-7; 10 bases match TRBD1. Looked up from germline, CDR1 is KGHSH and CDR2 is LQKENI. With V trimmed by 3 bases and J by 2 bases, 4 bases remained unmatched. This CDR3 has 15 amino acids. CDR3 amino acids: CASSPGDRGTYEQYF. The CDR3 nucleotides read TGTGCCAGCTCACCGGGGGACAGGGGAACCTACGAGCAGTACTTC.

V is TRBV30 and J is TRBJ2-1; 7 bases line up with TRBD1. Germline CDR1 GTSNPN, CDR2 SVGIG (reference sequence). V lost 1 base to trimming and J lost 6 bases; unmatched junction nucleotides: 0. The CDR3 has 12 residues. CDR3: CAWSAGGNEQFF. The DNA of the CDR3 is TGTGCCTGGAGTGCAGGGGGCAATGAGCAGTTCTTC.

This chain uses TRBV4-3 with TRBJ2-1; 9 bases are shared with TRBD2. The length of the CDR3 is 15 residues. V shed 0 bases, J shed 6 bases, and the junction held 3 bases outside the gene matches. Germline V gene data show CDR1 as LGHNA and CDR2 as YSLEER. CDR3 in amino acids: CASSQEAGGANEQFF. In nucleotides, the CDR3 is TGCGCCAGCAGCCAAGAGGCGGGGGGGGCCAATGAGCAGTTCTTC.

CDR3 amino acids: CASSSGQGTTNEKLFF. In DNA form, the CDR3 reads TGTGCCAGTAGTAGCGGACAGGGGACGACTAATGAAAAACTGTTTTTT. The gene calls are TRBV19 and TRBJ1-4, with TRBD1 matching over 9 bases. V lost 4 bases to trimming and J lost 2 bases; unmatched junction nucleotides: 5. The CDR3 extends over 16 amino acids. CDR1 is LNHDA and CDR2 is SQIVND in the germline V gene (reference sequence).

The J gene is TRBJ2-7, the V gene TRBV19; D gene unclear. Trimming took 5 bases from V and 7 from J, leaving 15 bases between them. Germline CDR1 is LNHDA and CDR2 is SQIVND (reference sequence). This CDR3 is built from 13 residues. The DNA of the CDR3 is TGTGCCAGTAGTTCACATGGACGGCGTGAGCAGTACTTC. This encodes CASSSHGRREQYF. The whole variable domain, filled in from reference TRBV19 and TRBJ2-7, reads DGGITQSPKYLFRKEGQNVTLSCEQNLNHDAMYWYRQDPGQGLRLIYYSQIVNDFQKGDIAEGYSVSREKKESFPLTVTSAQKNPTAFYLCASSSHGRREQYFGPGTRLTVT.

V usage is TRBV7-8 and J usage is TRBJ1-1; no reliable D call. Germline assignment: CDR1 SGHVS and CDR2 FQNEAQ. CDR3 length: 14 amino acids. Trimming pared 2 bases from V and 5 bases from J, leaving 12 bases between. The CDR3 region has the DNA TGTGCCAGCAGCTTATTTGGGGATAGGACTGAAGCTTTCTTT. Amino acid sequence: CASSLFGDRTEAFF.